Following are 31 T cell receptor beta chains from one sample sequenced in a study of CD8 T cell repertoires and HIV-1 epitope variants. Sequenced by immunoSEQ multiplex PCR; TCRdb stores in-frame clones only, minus some. The sample lists thousands of clones; about 72% were seen once. Their recognized antigens are unknown. Sequenced material: cultured CD8+ T cells derived from PBMCs. The receptors were sampled from a male donor with HIV.

The genes are TRBV11-2 and TRBJ2-3, with 7 bases matching TRBD1. With V trimmed by 5 bases and J by 10 bases, 12 bases remained unmatched. This CDR3 has 14 residues. Germline CDR1 is SGHAT and CDR2 is FQNNGV. The CDR3 sequence: CASSDLQGKWAQYF. The CDR3 DNA sequence: TGTGCCAGCAGCGACCTACAGGGGAAGTGGGCGCAGTATTTT.

V usage is TRBV7-2 and J usage is TRBJ2-2; D gene unclear. This CDR3 region has 14 residues. V lost 11 bases, J lost 2 bases, and 15 bases lay in between. CDR1 is SGHTA, CDR2 FQGNSA, per germline. CDR3 in DNA: TGTGCCGGAGATAAGCTAGGCAACACCGGGGAGCTGTTTTTT. It yields the protein CAGDKLGNTGELFF.

In its sample, this clone was seen a few times. The gene calls are TRBV6-5 and TRBJ1-4; tentatively, D is TRBD1 (5 bases). The CDR3 has 15 residues. Looked up from germline, CDR1 is MNHEY and CDR2 is SVGAGI. V was pared by 7 bases and J by 3 bases, with 15 bases between. The chain's CDR3 is CASTHRGAANEKLFF. The CDR3 bases are TGTGCCAGCACCCATCGGGGCGCGGCTAATGAAAAACTGTTTTTT.

This clone was observed a few times. The rearrangement links TRBV2 to TRBJ1-1, with D possibly being TRBD1 (5 bases). This CDR3 has 13 residues. Trimming cost V 3 bases and J 5 bases, with 10 bases left between them. Germline V gene lookup returns CDR1 SNHLY and CDR2 FYNNEI. CDR3 DNA: TGTGCCAGCAGTGACCCGCCAGGGACTGAAGCTTTCTTT. Protein: CASSDPPGTEAFF.

The rearrangement joins TRBV5-4 to TRBJ2-5; 8 nucleotides agree with TRBD2. This CDR3 is 16 amino acids long. CDR1 is SGHNT, CDR2 YYREEE, per germline (reference sequence). V was pared by 0 bases and J by 0 bases, with 4 bases of the junction left unmatched. CDR3 coding DNA: TGTGCCAGCAGCTTGGACCCGGGAGGGTACCAAGAGACCCAGTACTTC. It specifies CASSLDPGGYQETQYF.

CDR3 nucleotides: TGCAGCGTAGCTGAAAGAACAGGTTACACTGAAGCTTTCTTT. Translating it yields CSVAERTGYTEAFF. The chain is built from TRBV29-1 and TRBJ1-1; D possibly corresponds to TRBD1 (5 bases). This CDR3 is built from 14 residues. Germline CDR1 is SQVTM and CDR2 is ANQGSEA. Trimming took 6 bases from V and 3 from J, leaving 17 bases between them.

The J gene is TRBJ1-1, the V gene TRBV7-9; possibly TRBD1 for D (6 bases). Trimming stripped 3 bases from V and 0 bases from J, with 14 bases between. Germline assignment: CDR1 SEHNR and CDR2 FQNEAQ (reference sequence). The CDR3 has 16 amino acids. In nucleotides, the CDR3 is TGTGCCAGCAGCTTCCCGGACACAGGGATGAACACTGAAGCTTTCTTT. It specifies CASSFPDTGMNTEAFF.

The chain joins TRBV10-3 to TRBJ1-1; no definite D call. The CDR3 covers 15 residues. Trimming removed 2 bases from V and 1 base from J, with 11 bases in between. The germline gives CDR1 ENHRY, CDR2 SYGVKD. The CDR3 DNA sequence: TGTGCCATCAGTGAGGCAAGAAGCGGGAACACTGAAGCTTTCTTT. It codes for CAISEARSGNTEAFF.

The chain recombines TRBV7-9 with TRBJ2-7; 7 bases match TRBD1. Losses at the gene ends were 5 bases for V and 2 bases for J; bases not matched to a gene: 9. The CDR3 covers 15 residues. Germline CDR1 and CDR2: SEHNR and FQNEAQ (reference sequence). The CDR3 loop reads CASSPGRGQPYEQYF. CDR3 bases: TGTGCCAGCAGCCCCGGCCGGGGACAGCCCTACGAGCAGTACTTC.

This chain uses TRBV7-6 with TRBJ1-3; D possibly corresponds to TRBD1 (5 bases). The V gene lost 1 base and the J gene lost 0 bases, with 7 bases spanning the gap. CDR3 length: 15 amino acids. The germline V gene has CDR1 SGHVS and CDR2 FNYEAQ. For the CDR3, the DNA is TGTGCCAGCAGCTTAGGACAGAGCTCTGGAAACACCATATATTTT. Translating it yields CASSLGQSSGNTIYF. Filled out from reference TRBV7-6 and TRBJ1-3, the complete variable domain reads GAGVSQSPRYKVTKRGQDVALRCDPISGHVSLYWYRQALGQGPEFLTYFNYEAQQDKSGLPNDRFSAERPEGSISTLTIQRTEQRDSAMYRCASSLGQSSGNTIYFGEGSWLTVV.

The table lists this clone with a count of one. This chain uses TRBV7-9 with TRBJ2-6, with TRBD2 identical over 12 bases. V gave up 5 bases and J gave up 2 bases; unmatched junction bases: 10. The CDR3 has 19 amino acids. Germline V CDR1 and CDR2: SEHNR, FQNEAQ (reference sequence). CDR3 loop: CASSPTRLAGGAGANVLTF. CDR3 coding DNA: TGTGCCAGCAGCCCGACCCGGCTAGCGGGAGGGGCTGGGGCCAACGTCCTGACTTTC. The variable domain in full, completed from reference TRBV7-9 and TRBJ2-6, reads DTGVSQNPRHKITKRGQNVTFRCDPISEHNRLYWYRQTLGQGPEFLTYFQNEAQLEKSRLLSDRFSAERPKGSFSTLEIQRTEQGDSAMYLCASSPTRLAGGAGANVLTFGAGSRLTVL.

This clone was observed a single time. J is TRBJ2-7 and V is TRBV28, with 10 bases fitting TRBD2. Germline V lookup: CDR1 MDHEN, CDR2 SYDVKM. The CDR3 runs 18 residues. The J segment lost 1 base and the V segment lost 3 bases, leaving 12 bases of the junction unmatched. The CDR3 DNA is TGTGCCAGCAGTTTCTCGACAACTAGCGGGACTCTTTCCTACGAGCAGTACTTC. Translating it yields CASSFSTTSGTLSYEQYF.

The chain has TRBV5-1 and TRBJ1-5; no clear D. Trimming pared 0 bases from V and 5 bases from J, leaving 6 bases between. Germline CDR1 is SGHRS and CDR2 is YFSETQ. This CDR3 comprises 13 residues. The CDR3 sequence is CASSLAGHQPQHF. The CDR3 region has the DNA TGCGCCAGCAGCTTGGCGGGTCATCAGCCCCAGCATTTT. The full variable domain, rest sourced from reference TRBV5-1 and TRBJ1-5, is KAGVTQTPRYLIKTRGQQVTLSCSPISGHRSVSWYQQTPGQGLQFLFEYFSETQRNKGNFPGRFSGRQFSNSRSEMNVSTLELGDSALYLCASSLAGHQPQHFGDGTRLSIL.

This clone was detected a few times. V usage is TRBV9 and J usage is TRBJ1-1, with 10 bases identical to TRBD1. V lost 3 bases, J lost 3 bases, and 5 bases stayed unmatched. This CDR3 region has 15 residues. Germline loops: CDR1 SGDLS, CDR2 YYNGEE. The CDR3 loop is CASSDPGTGDTEAFF. As DNA, the CDR3 is TGTGCCAGCAGCGATCCCGGGACAGGGGACACTGAAGCTTTCTTT.

The chain uses TRBV6-4 and TRBJ2-1, with 12 nucleotides matching TRBD2. Germline V gives CDR1 MRHNA, CDR2 SNTAGT. The J segment lost 6 bases and the V segment lost 0 bases, leaving 0 bases of the junction unmatched. The CDR3 runs to 15 residues. In DNA, the CDR3 is TGTGCCAGCAGTGACTCGACTAGCGGGAGCAATGAGCAGTTCTTC. Its protein product is CASSDSTSGSNEQFF.

The chain has TRBV11-2 and TRBJ2-3; TRBD2 agrees at 8 bases. The V gene end was trimmed by 3 bases and the J gene end by 5 bases; junction bases not matched to a gene: 7. CDR1 is SGHAT, CDR2 FQNNGV, per germline. The CDR3 spans 15 residues. The CDR3 here is CASSFMGAGGDTQYF. The CDR3 DNA reads TGTGCCAGCAGCTTTATGGGGGCGGGGGGAGATACGCAGTATTTT.

The V gene is TRBV19, the J gene TRBJ1-1; D unclear. Looked up from germline, CDR1 is LNHDA and CDR2 is SQIVND (reference sequence). The V end lost 2 bases, the J end lost 1 base, and 11 bases lay between the germline ends. This CDR3 has 15 residues. CDR3 loop: CASSITSAGNTEAFF. In DNA form, the CDR3 reads TGTGCCAGTAGTATAACGTCTGCAGGGAACACTGAAGCTTTCTTT.

This chain links TRBV4-1 with TRBJ1-1, with D tentatively TRBD1 (5 bases). The CDR3 consists of 15 residues. From germline, CDR1 is MGHRA and CDR2 YSYEKL. V lost 4 bases to trimming and J lost 5 bases, with 17 bases between them. The CDR3 DNA sequence: TGCGCCAGCAGCCCCCTGGGGGATCTAATAACTGAAGCTTTCTTT. Protein: CASSPLGDLITEAFF.

In nucleotides, the CDR3 is TGTGCCAGCAGAGAGGGTGAAATCCATGGAGACACTGAAGCTTTCTTT. This sequence encodes CASREGEIHGDTEAFF. The gene calls are TRBV2 and TRBJ1-1; D gene unclear. Germline V gene lookup returns CDR1 SNHLY and CDR2 FYNNEI. The length of the CDR3 is 16 residues. V gave up 6 bases and J gave up 3 bases, with 20 bases separating them.

Judged by abundance, this clone is medium-sized. The CDR3 bases are TGTGCCAGCAGCTTGGGAGGGGCAAAACTGTTTTTT. Its translation is CASSLGGAKLFF. The chain is built from TRBV5-6 and TRBJ1-4; a possible D gene is TRBD1 (5 bases). The germline V gene has CDR1 SGHDT and CDR2 YYEEEE. The CDR3 is 12 residues long. V was trimmed by 0 bases and J by 10 bases, leaving 7 bases between them.

Points on this clone: Germline and junction disagree at one end, which may indicate a read error. This chain joins TRBV27 and TRBJ2-7; D is perhaps TRBD1 (5 bases). Germline lookup yields CDR1 MNHEY and CDR2 SMNVEV (reference sequence). The CDR3 totals 15 residues. CDR3 DNA: TGTGCCAGCAGTTTAGGGGCTGGGGTGGACCGTGACCTTCTCTTC. Residues: CASSLGAGVDRDLLF.

This clone was counted only a few times. This chain connects TRBV15 to TRBJ1-2; TRBD1 aligns across 7 bases. The germline gives CDR1 LNHNV, CDR2 YYDKDF (reference sequence). This CDR3 comprises 13 residues. V shed 4 bases and J 6 bases; nucleotides not matched to a gene: 5. In DNA, the CDR3 is TGTGCCACCAGCACGACAGGGACCCATGGCTACACCTTC. This codes for CATSTTGTHGYTF.

V gene TRBV7-2 combines with J gene TRBJ2-3, with 7 nucleotides matching TRBD2. Trimming at V came to 1 base and at J to 12 bases, leaving 16 bases not matched to a gene. The CDR3 extends over 16 amino acids. The germline gives CDR1 SGHTA, CDR2 FQGNSA. The CDR3, as DNA: TGTGCCAGCAGCTTAGGTCATGGCGGGGGAACTGGGCCCCAGTATTTT. Translating gives CASSLGHGGGTGPQYF.

The chain recombines TRBV9 with TRBJ2-2, with D perhaps being TRBD1 or TRBD2 (5 bases each). This CDR3 is built from 14 residues. V was clipped by 0 bases and J by 6 bases, with 9 bases between them. CDR1 is SGDLS, CDR2 YYNGEE, per germline. CDR3 DNA: TGTGCCAGCAGCGTAGGGGGGATCCCCGGGGAGCTGTTTTTT. It encodes CASSVGGIPGELFF. Filled out from reference TRBV9 and TRBJ2-2, the complete variable domain reads DSGVTQTPKHLITATGQRVTLRCSPRSGDLSVYWYQQSLDQGLQFLIQYYNGEERAKGNILERFSAQQFPDLHSELNLSSLELGDSALYFCASSVGGIPGELFFGEGSRLTVL.

V gene TRBV7-9 combines with J gene TRBJ2-7, with TRBD2 matching 13 bases. The CDR3 sequence is 18 residues long. In germline, CDR1 is SEHNR, CDR2 FQNEAQ (reference sequence). V was clipped by 5 bases and J by 3 bases; unmatched bases: 13. The CDR3 loop reads CASSPKTSGRASIYEQYF. The DNA of the CDR3 is TGTGCCAGCAGCCCGAAAACTAGCGGGAGGGCCTCCATCTACGAGCAGTACTTC.

This clone was counted a few times. V is TRBV7-2 and J is TRBJ2-1; perhaps TRBD2 as D (6 bases). The length of the CDR3 is 18 residues. The germline CDR1 and CDR2 sequences are SGHTA and FQGNSA. The germline V and J ends were trimmed by 1 base and 0 bases, with 16 bases remaining between them. The CDR3 nucleotides are TGTGCCAGCAGCTTAGAAGGGGTAGCGGCATACTCCTACAATGAGCAGTTCTTC. Its translation is CASSLEGVAAYSYNEQFF.

The CDR3 here is CASRGTARNQPQHF. Here the CDR3 DNA reads TGTGCCAGCAGGGGGACAGCCAGAAATCAGCCCCAGCATTTT. The genes are TRBV28 and TRBJ1-5, with TRBD1 identical over 7 bases. The germline V gene encodes CDR1 MDHEN and CDR2 SYDVKM. V lost 6 bases and J lost 4; bases outside the gene matches: 6. The CDR3 covers 14 residues.

This clone was seen just once. The J gene is TRBJ1-4, the V gene TRBV18, with TRBD1 as a possible D gene (5 bases). Germline V gene lookup returns CDR1 KGHSH and CDR2 LQKENI. Trimming removed 0 bases from V and 8 bases from J, with 16 bases in between. There are 16 residues in the CDR3. The CDR3 region has the DNA TGTGCCAGCTCACCACCCGATGGGGGAAGCGAGGAAAAACTGTTTTTT. It codes for CASSPPDGGSEEKLFF.

The rearrangement joins TRBV5-6 to TRBJ2-7; TRBD1 matches 9 bases. The CDR3 runs 14 residues. The V gene end was trimmed by 7 bases and the J gene end by 2 bases; junction bases not matched to a gene: 7. Germline CDR1 reads SGHDT; CDR2 reads YYEEEE. CDR3 in amino acids: CASGSGTGTYEQYF. The CDR3 coding sequence is TGTGCCAGCGGATCCGGGACAGGGACCTACGAGCAGTACTTC.

CDR3 residues: CATSAGGEQYF. The CDR3 nucleotides are TGTGCCACCTCCGCGGGGGGCGAGCAGTACTTC. The chain combines TRBV10-3 with TRBJ2-7; 8 bases agree with TRBD2. CDR1 is ENHRY and CDR2 is SYGVKD in the germline V gene. The CDR3 has 11 amino acids. After removal of 10 bases from V and 6 bases from J, the junction contained 5 bases not matched to a gene.

V usage is TRBV18 and J usage is TRBJ2-2, with 7 nucleotides matching TRBD1. The V gene end was trimmed by 3 bases and the J gene end by 4 bases; junction bases not matched to a gene: 11. This CDR3 contains 17 residues. Germline CDR1 and CDR2: KGHSH and LQKENI. The CDR3 here is CASSPGTEQMSTGELFF. The CDR3 region has the DNA TGTGCCAGCTCACCCGGGACAGAACAAATGAGCACCGGGGAGCTGTTTTTT.